This T cell receptor (beta chain) was documented in a study of shared clonotypes between healthy human individuals. The CDR3 sequence is 16 residues long. V shed 1 base and J shed 0 bases, with 10 bases lying between them. The germline gives CDR1 SGDLS, CDR2 YYNGEE. Only CD45RO-negative cells positively selected for CCR7 counted as naive CD8 cells, so terminally differentiated effector memory CD45RA+ cells were excluded. Profiled with immunoSEQ multiplex PCR; TCRdb holds only in-frame clones, not every one. There are around 1.9 million clones in the sample; about 93% occur only once, and roughly 1.7% lies in the top ten. This clone has just one count. What it binds is unknown. Study results and limitations: Against clonotypes common to all four donors, non-shared ones had lower generation probabilities. Incomplete sequencing of sorted subsets was indicated by rarefaction despite large depth.

V and J are TRBV9 and TRBJ2-2; a weak D match, TRBD1 (6 bases). The receptor was derived from a man between 18 and 35 years old in good health. Some clones in this sample may be carry-over from other donors' samples. What was sequenced was naive CD8+ T cells from PBMCs. The CDR3 DNA reads as TGTGCCAGCAGCGTAATCGGGACAACGAACACCGGGGAGCTGTTTTTT. Protein sequence: CASSVIGTTNTGELFF.